The 21 T cell receptor beta chains below all came from one sample that was sequenced in a study of shared clonotypes between healthy human individuals. The repertoire was sequenced with immunoSEQ multiplex PCR; TCRdb's copy has only in-frame clones and lacks some. The sample has about 710,000 clones; around 73% are singletons. The sample taken for sequencing was memory CD4+ T cells sorted from blood. The subset: CD45RA-negative fraction. The source is a woman in her twenties or thirties in good health.

V is TRBV7-6 and J is TRBJ1-1; TRBD1 might be the D (5 bases). Trimming took 0 bases from V and 5 from J, leaving 10 bases between them. The CDR3 covers 14 residues. Germline assignment: CDR1 SGHVS and CDR2 FNYEAQ. DNA of the CDR3: TGTGCCAGCAGCTTAGCAGGGAAGGGGACTGAAGCTTTCTTT. Protein sequence: CASSLAGKGTEAFF.

This clone has more than one count but fewer than ten. The chain has TRBV5-4 and TRBJ1-1; 10 bases are a match to TRBD1. CDR3 length: 14 amino acids. Germline V CDR1 and CDR2: SGHNT, YYREEE (reference sequence). V was pared by 7 bases and J by 0 bases, with 3 bases of the junction left unmatched. Here the CDR3 reads CASGTGVMNTEAFF. The CDR3 DNA reads as TGTGCCAGCGGGACAGGGGTCATGAACACTGAAGCTTTCTTT.

The gene calls are TRBV2 and TRBJ1-1, with D possibly TRBD1 on 5 matching bases. Germline values: CDR1 SNHLY, CDR2 FYNNEI. V was cut by 2 bases and J by 11 bases, with 18 bases left in between. This CDR3 region has 14 residues. The CDR3 is CASSEIFLGEKAFF. The CDR3 DNA sequence: TGTGCCAGCAGTGAAATTTTCTTGGGGGAGAAGGCTTTCTTT.

This clone was observed a handful of times. Other DNA variants within this sample encode the same CDR3. The rearrangement uses TRBV15 and TRBJ1-2; possible D gene TRBD1, 6 bases. This CDR3 has 14 amino acids. The V gene lost 0 bases and the J gene lost 2 bases, with 7 bases spanning the gap. CDR1 and CDR2 (germline): LNHNV, YYDKDF (reference sequence). CDR3 residues: CATSRETGNYGYTF. In DNA form, the CDR3 reads TGTGCCACCAGCAGAGAGACAGGCAACTATGGCTACACCTTC.

The chain combines TRBV19 with TRBJ2-1; D not resolved. Trimming removed 6 bases from V and 4 bases from J, with 7 bases in between. This CDR3 has 12 residues. CDR1 is LNHDA and CDR2 is SQIVND in the germline V gene (reference sequence). As DNA, the CDR3 is TGTGCCAGTAGCGCGAGTTACAATGAGCAGTTCTTC. Translation: CASSASYNEQFF.

This chain uses TRBV6-6 with TRBJ1-5; the match to TRBD1 covers 7 bases. The CDR3 contains 15 residues. CDR1 MNHNY and CDR2 SVGAGI come from the germline V gene (reference sequence). V was clipped by 6 bases and J by 0 bases; unmatched bases: 5. The CDR3 region has the DNA TGTGCCAGCAGCCGGGACAGCTATAGCAATCAGCCCCAGCATTTT. Its protein product is CASSRDSYSNQPQHF.

V usage is TRBV13 and J usage is TRBJ1-5; the D is unclear. CDR1 and CDR2 from the germline V gene are PRHDT and FYEKMQ (reference sequence). CDR3 length: 15 residues. Trimming left V 5 bases short and J 9 bases short, with 20 bases between. CDR3 residues: CASSQKDRPGGPQHF. The CDR3 DNA follows: TGTGCCAGCAGCCAAAAGGACCGCCCGGGAGGGCCCCAGCATTTT.

V usage is TRBV6-5 and J usage is TRBJ2-7, with 11 bases lining up with TRBD2. CDR3 length: 15 amino acids. The ends lost 4 bases at V and 5 bases at J; junction bases unmatched: 7. Germline CDR1 and CDR2: MNHEY and SVGAGI. The CDR3 reads CASSSASGRSDEQYF. CDR3 in DNA: TGTGCCAGCAGTTCTGCTAGCGGGAGGTCAGACGAGCAGTACTTC.

In the case of this clone: The same CDR3 can be traced to other DNA sequences in this sample. V usage is TRBV7-3 and J usage is TRBJ2-6; no definite D call. With 5 bases removed from V and 1 base from J, the gap between germline ends came to 3 bases. From germline, CDR1 is SGHTA and CDR2 FQGTGA. There are 13 residues in the CDR3. CDR3 sequence (DNA): TGTGCCAGCAGCCCATCTGGGGCCAACGTCCTGACTTTC. Encoded protein: CASSPSGANVLTF. The full variable domain, in which reference TRBV7-3 and TRBJ2-6 provide the parts outside the CDR3, is GAGVSQTPSNKVTEKGKYVELRCDPISGHTALYWYRQSLGQGPEFLIYFQGTGAADDSGLPNDRFFAVRPEGSVSTLKIQRTERGDSAVYLCASSPSGANVLTFGAGSRLTVL.

The V gene is TRBV5-1, the J gene TRBJ2-2, with TRBD2 matching over 12 bases. This CDR3 is 16 amino acids long. V was pared by 4 bases and J by 4 bases, with 5 bases of the junction left unmatched. Germline values: CDR1 SGHRS, CDR2 YFSETQ. The CDR3 sequence: CASSGTSGGTTGELFF. DNA for the CDR3: TGCGCCAGCAGCGGAACTAGCGGGGGGACCACCGGGGAGCTGTTTTTT.

The chain has TRBV13 and TRBJ2-1, with 12 bases lining up with TRBD2. Germline CDR1 is PRHDT and CDR2 is FYEKMQ (reference sequence). The length of the CDR3 is 18 residues. Trimming removed 0 bases from V and 2 bases from J; junction bases left unmatched: 5. CDR3 loop: CASSLGWTSGATYNEQFF. The CDR3, as DNA: TGTGCCAGCAGCTTAGGATGGACTAGCGGGGCAACCTACAATGAGCAGTTCTTC.

V usage is TRBV11-2 and J usage is TRBJ2-5; 7 positions agree with TRBD1. The V gene end was trimmed by 2 bases and the J gene end by 5 bases; junction bases not matched to a gene: 8. This CDR3 has 15 residues. Germline loops: CDR1 SGHAT, CDR2 FQNNGV. DNA of the CDR3: TGTGCCAGCAGCTTAAACAGGGGTCACGCGGAGACCCAGTACTTC. Translation gives CASSLNRGHAETQYF. The variable domain in full, with the rest retrieved from reference TRBV11-2 and TRBJ2-5, is EAGVAQSPRYKIIEKRQSVAFWCNPISGHATLYWYQQILGQGPKLLIQFQNNGVVDDSQLPKDRFSAERLKGVDSTLKIQPAKLEDSAVYLCASSLNRGHAETQYFGPGTRLLVL.

This chain links TRBV7-3 with TRBJ2-7; 7 bases agree with TRBD2. The ends lost 0 bases at V and 5 bases at J; junction bases unmatched: 7. CDR1 is SGHTA and CDR2 is FQGTGA in the germline V gene. This CDR3 is 15 amino acids long. The CDR3 DNA sequence: TGTGCCAGCAGCTTAACTCGCGGGAGTACCCACGAGCAGTACTTC. Encoded protein: CASSLTRGSTHEQYF.

The rearrangement links TRBV19 to TRBJ2-6, with TRBD2 matching 8 bases. Germline lookup yields CDR1 LNHDA and CDR2 SQIVND (reference sequence). The CDR3 covers 18 residues. The trim removed 4 bases at V and 1 base at J, leaving 9 bases unmatched. CDR3: CASSKGRSGSSGANVLTF. The CDR3 DNA reads TGTGCCAGTAGTAAGGGGCGCAGCGGGAGTTCTGGGGCCAACGTCCTGACTTTC.

CDR3 amino acids: CASSERPEQPQHF. CDR3 coding DNA: TGTGCCAGCAGTGAAAGGCCGGAGCAGCCCCAGCATTTT. J is TRBJ1-5 and V is TRBV6-1; D gene ambiguous. With 2 bases removed from V and 7 bases from J, the gap between germline ends came to 9 bases. The CDR3 contains 13 residues. Germline lookup yields CDR1 MNHNS and CDR2 SASEGT.

The chain joins TRBV11-2 to TRBJ1-6; TRBD1 is a possible D gene (6 bases). CDR3 length: 14 amino acids. CDR1 is SGHAT and CDR2 is FQNNGV in the germline V gene. Deletions cut 8 bases from V and 7 bases from J, with 15 bases between. The CDR3 sequence is CASPRGQLNSPLHF. CDR3 coding DNA: TGTGCCAGCCCGAGAGGACAGCTCAATTCACCCCTCCACTTT.

V gene TRBV2 combines with J gene TRBJ2-7, with 7 bases that match TRBD1. Germline CDR1 SNHLY, CDR2 FYNNEI. With V trimmed by 8 bases and J by 5 bases, 12 bases remained unmatched. The CDR3 consists of 14 residues. The CDR3 DNA is TGTGCCAGCCACACGGGACAGCTCATAGACGAGCAGTACTTC. The encoded protein is CASHTGQLIDEQYF.

The chain has TRBV7-8 and TRBJ2-1; a possible D gene is TRBD2 (7 bases). CDR1 and CDR2 (germline): SGHVS, FQNEAQ. Trimming removed 0 bases from V and 7 bases from J, with 16 bases in between. There are 16 residues in the CDR3. CDR3 coding DNA: TGTGCCAGCAGCTTAGCGCCAGAAGGGGGGGGTAATGAGCAGTTCTTC. Translation: CASSLAPEGGGNEQFF.

The chain recombines TRBV2 with TRBJ2-1; D possibly corresponds to TRBD2 (5 bases). Germline CDR1 and CDR2: SNHLY and FYNNEI. The V end was cut by 8 bases, the J end by 5 bases, with 16 bases between. The CDR3 spans 14 residues. The CDR3 region has the DNA TGTGCCAGCGGTGCGCAAGGACTTCACAATGAGCAGTTCTTC. Encoded protein: CASGAQGLHNEQFF. Full variable domain (rest looked up from reference TRBV2 and TRBJ2-1): EPEVTQTPSHQVTQMGQEVILRCVPISNHLYFYWYRQILGQKVEFLVSFYNNEISEKSEIFDDQFSVERPDGSNFTLKIRSTKLEDSAMYFCASGAQGLHNEQFFGPGTRLTVL.

The V call is TRBV19, the J call TRBJ1-2; a possible D gene is TRBD1 (6 bases). V was shortened by 6 bases and J by 2 bases, with 16 bases between the two germline ends. Germline-derived CDR1 and CDR2 are LNHDA and SQIVND (reference sequence). This CDR3 spans 15 amino acids. The CDR3 region is CASRPRGEVNYGYTF. CDR3 in DNA: TGTGCCAGTAGGCCCAGGGGAGAGGTAAACTATGGCTACACCTTC.

This chain links TRBV5-1 with TRBJ1-1, with D hard to call. This CDR3 is built from 14 residues. The germline V and J ends were trimmed by 0 bases and 7 bases, with 13 bases remaining between them. The germline gives CDR1 SGHRS, CDR2 YFSETQ. CDR3 bases: TGCGCCAGCAGCTTGGGTTGGCCGAGCTATGAAGCTTTCTTT. Translating it yields CASSLGWPSYEAFF.